This TCR beta chain was obtained from a study of blood T cell repertoires in COVID-19. Grouping used clinical history reported by participants in a survey and questionnaire. Donors in Cohort 3 counted as recovered after two negative PCRs, clearance, or symptom resolution. Generated by immunoSEQ multiplex PCR, the TCRdb table keeps only in-frame clones and is missing some. Of about 300,000 clones detected, about nine tenths appear once; the ten largest clones hold 1.5% to 2%. V lost 5 bases, J lost 4 bases, and 14 bases stayed unmatched. The length of the CDR3 is 16 residues. CDR1 and CDR2 from the germline V gene are SGHRS and YFSETQ.

The chain carries TRBV5-1 and TRBJ2-5, with TRBD1 identical over 7 bases. The sample consisted of PBMCs or T cells enriched from blood (not recorded which). This TCR derives from a woman in her 40s who had recovered from COVID-19. In nucleotides, the CDR3 is TGCGCCAGCAGTTGGACAGGAGGTACCCTGGGAGAGACCCAGTACTTC. It codes for CASSWTGGTLGETQYF.